The 12 T cell receptor beta chains below come from one sample, sequenced in a study of human T cells and chemical hapten exposure (dated by TCRdb to the early 2020s). In the paper's terms, the time point label means: healthy volunteer bleed at 2 weeks. Unfractionated whole blood was collected in Tempus Blood RNA tubes, and total RNA was extracted from that blood. Receptor libraries were prepared by RACE. For sequencing, a NextSeq 500 was employed. TCRdb's own reprocessing of the public reads used fastp at Q25 and MiXCR and kept productive beta chains. Entries are consolidated by CDR3 protein sequence, retaining the most common genes and DNA. This sample gives about 47,000 distinct CDR3 sequences in total; roughly 4.2% of them show up just once. The leading ten clones occupy under 6.5% of the sample. The specimen was whole blood. The receptors derive from a human donor in good health. Some clones in this sample may be carry-over from other donors' samples.

This clonotype has a handful of counts. The chain recombines TRBV28 with TRBJ2-7; D gene unclear. V was cut by 3 bases and J by 2 bases, with 11 bases left in between. The germline V gene encodes CDR1 MDHEN and CDR2 SYDVKM. The length of the CDR3 is 14 residues. Here the CDR3 DNA reads TGTGCCAGCAGTTTTCTAAAAACGGCCTACGAGCAGTACTTC. Its translation is CASSFLKTAYEQYF.

In this sample, this clonotype turned up many times. The chain links TRBV2 to TRBJ2-7; 9 nucleotides line up with TRBD1. This CDR3 spans 13 amino acids. J gave up 4 bases and V 10 bases, and 8 bases lay outside the gene matches. The germline gives CDR1 SNHLY, CDR2 FYNNEI. The CDR3 reads CATRRDRAYEQYF. As DNA, the CDR3 is TGTGCCACCCGAAGGGACAGGGCTTACGAGCAGTACTTC. Variable domain in full (rest from reference TRBV2 and TRBJ2-7): EPEVTQTPSHQVTQMGQEVILRCVPISNHLYFYWYRQILGQKVEFLVSFYNNEISEKSEIFDDQFSVERPDGSNFTLKIRSTKLEDSAMYFCATRRDRAYEQYFGPGTRLTVT.

This clonotype was counted at least ten times. This chain uses TRBV6-5 with TRBJ2-3, with a tentative D call TRBD2 (5 bases). The CDR3 extends over 14 amino acids. The ends were cut back, 2 bases at V and 2 bases at J, with 8 bases in the middle. Germline V CDR1 and CDR2: MNHEY, SVGAGI. The CDR3, as DNA: TGTGCCAGCAGTTACGAGCGGCCCACAGATACGCAGTATTTT. It specifies CASSYERPTDTQYF.

V and J are TRBV2 and TRBJ2-7; 7 bases line up with TRBD2. Germline-derived CDR1 and CDR2 are SNHLY and FYNNEI. V trimming: 8 bases; J trimming: 0 bases; junction bases outside the gene matches: 13. This CDR3 contains 16 residues. Written as DNA, the CDR3 is TGTGCCAGCCTATTCGAGGCAGCGGGGATCTCCTACGAGCAGTACTTC. Translated, it gives CASLFEAAGISYEQYF.

In its sample, this clonotype was seen a few times. J is TRBJ1-4 and V is TRBV10-2; 7 bases align to TRBD1. Trimming removed 2 bases from V and 7 bases from J; junction bases left unmatched: 7. Germline CDR1 and CDR2: WSHSY and SAAADI. The CDR3 is made up of 15 amino acids. This chain's CDR3 is CASSETGTAVEKLFF. The CDR3 DNA reads TGCGCCAGCAGTGAGACCGGGACAGCTGTTGAAAAACTGTTTTTT.

The rearrangement links TRBV19 to TRBJ2-6; D gene unclear. CDR3 size: 11 residues. V was trimmed by 7 bases and J by 4 bases, leaving 2 bases between them. The germline V gene encodes CDR1 LNHDA and CDR2 SQIVND (reference sequence). CDR3 region: CASTGANVLTF. The CDR3 DNA reads as TGTGCCAGTACCGGGGCCAACGTCCTGACTTTC.

This clonotype was observed a few times. The chain couples TRBV6-1 to TRBJ1-1; unclear D gene. This CDR3 has 14 amino acids. V shed 3 bases and J shed 6 bases, with 14 bases lying between them. Germline loops: CDR1 MNHNS, CDR2 SASEGT. The CDR3 sequence is CASSEIRARAEAFF. The CDR3 coding sequence is TGTGCCAGCAGTGAGATTCGGGCAAGGGCTGAAGCTTTCTTT.

This clonotype was seen a handful of times. The chain combines TRBV12-3 or TRBV12-4 with TRBJ2-1; 8 bases are shared with TRBD2. Trimming took 7 bases from V and 7 from J; bases not matched to a gene: 6. The CDR3 spans 13 residues. The chain's CDR3 is CASNLAGTNEQFF. In DNA, the CDR3 is TGTGCCAGCAACTTAGCGGGAACGAATGAGCAGTTCTTC.

This clonotype was seen a few times. The chain combines TRBV27 with TRBJ1-2; the D is unclear. Germline lookup yields CDR1 MNHEY and CDR2 SMNVEV (reference sequence). V was clipped by 1 base and J by 1 base, with 10 bases between them. The CDR3 loop spans 15 amino acids. The CDR3 sequence: CASSLFQDNNYGYTF. As DNA, the CDR3 is TGTGCCAGCAGTTTATTTCAGGATAATAACTATGGCTACACCTTC.

This clonotype was counted at least ten times. The chain employs TRBV29-1 and TRBJ1-1; 8 bases line up with TRBD1. Germline CDR1 and CDR2: SQVTM and ANQGSEA. V lost 6 bases and J lost 0; bases outside the gene matches: 6. This CDR3 contains 14 residues. The CDR3 nucleotides read TGCAGCGTCGGACAGGGCCTTATGAACACTGAAGCTTTCTTT. Encoded protein: CSVGQGLMNTEAFF.

This clonotype was observed at least ten times. The V call is TRBV7-9, the J call TRBJ1-2, with 9 bases lining up with TRBD1. Germline lookup yields CDR1 SEHNR and CDR2 FQNEAQ (reference sequence). V lost 5 bases to trimming and J lost 4 bases; unmatched junction nucleotides: 11. This CDR3 comprises 16 residues. DNA of the CDR3: TGTGCCAGCAGCCCATCGACCGGGACAGGGTTCTATGGCTACACCTTC. It encodes CASSPSTGTGFYGYTF.

This clonotype was observed a handful of times. The chain couples TRBV5-1 to TRBJ1-6; 7 positions match TRBD1. The CDR3 runs 14 residues. The J segment lost 9 bases and the V segment lost 2 bases, leaving 5 bases of the junction unmatched. Germline CDR1 is SGHRS and CDR2 is YFSETQ. This CDR3 is CASSLGTDRSPLHF. The CDR3, as DNA: TGCGCCAGCAGCTTAGGGACAGATCGTTCACCCCTCCACTTT.